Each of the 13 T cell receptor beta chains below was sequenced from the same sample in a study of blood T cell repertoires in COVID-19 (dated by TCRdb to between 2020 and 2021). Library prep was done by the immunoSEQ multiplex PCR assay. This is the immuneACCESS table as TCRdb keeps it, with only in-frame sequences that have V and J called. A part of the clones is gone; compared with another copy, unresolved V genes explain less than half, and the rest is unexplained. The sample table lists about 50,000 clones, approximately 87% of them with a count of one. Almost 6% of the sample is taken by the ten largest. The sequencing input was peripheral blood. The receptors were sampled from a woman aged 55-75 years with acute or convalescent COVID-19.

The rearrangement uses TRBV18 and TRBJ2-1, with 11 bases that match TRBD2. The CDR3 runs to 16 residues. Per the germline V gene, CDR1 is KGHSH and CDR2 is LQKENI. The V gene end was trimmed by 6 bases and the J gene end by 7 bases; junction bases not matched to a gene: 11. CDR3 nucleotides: TGTGCCAGCTCCCTAAAGACTAGCGGGATCGGTAATGAGCAGTTCTTC. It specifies CASSLKTSGIGNEQFF.

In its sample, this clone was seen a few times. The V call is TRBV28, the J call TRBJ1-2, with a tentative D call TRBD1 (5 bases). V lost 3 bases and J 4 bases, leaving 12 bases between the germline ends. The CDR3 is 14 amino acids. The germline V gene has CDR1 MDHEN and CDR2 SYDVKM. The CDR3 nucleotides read TGTGCCAGCAGTTTCCGCCAGGGCGGCTATGGCTACACCTTC. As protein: CASSFRQGGYGYTF.

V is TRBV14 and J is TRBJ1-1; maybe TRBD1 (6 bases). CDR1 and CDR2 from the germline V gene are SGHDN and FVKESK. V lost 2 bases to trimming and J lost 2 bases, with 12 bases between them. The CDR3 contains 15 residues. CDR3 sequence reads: CASSQYGQLNTEAFF. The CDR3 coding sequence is TGTGCCAGCAGCCAATATGGACAGCTCAACACTGAAGCTTTCTTT.

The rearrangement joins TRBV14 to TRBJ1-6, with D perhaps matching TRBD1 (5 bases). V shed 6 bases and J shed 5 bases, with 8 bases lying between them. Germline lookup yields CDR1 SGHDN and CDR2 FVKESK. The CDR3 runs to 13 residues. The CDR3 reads CASRTVDNSPLHF. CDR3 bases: TGTGCCAGCAGGACAGTCGATAATTCACCCCTCCACTTT. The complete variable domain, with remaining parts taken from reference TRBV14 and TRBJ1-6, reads EAGVTQFPSHSVIEKGQTVTLRCDPISGHDNLYWYRRVMGKEIKFLLHFVKESKQDESGMPNNRFLAERTGGTYSTLKVQPAELEDSGVYFCASRTVDNSPLHFGNGTRLTVT.

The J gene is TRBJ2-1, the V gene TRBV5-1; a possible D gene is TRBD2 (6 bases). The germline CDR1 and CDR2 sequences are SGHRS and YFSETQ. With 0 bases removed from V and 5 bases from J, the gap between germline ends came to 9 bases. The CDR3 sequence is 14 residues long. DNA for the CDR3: TGCGCCAGCAGCTTGGATGGGAGGAACAATGAGCAGTTCTTC. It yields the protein CASSLDGRNNEQFF.

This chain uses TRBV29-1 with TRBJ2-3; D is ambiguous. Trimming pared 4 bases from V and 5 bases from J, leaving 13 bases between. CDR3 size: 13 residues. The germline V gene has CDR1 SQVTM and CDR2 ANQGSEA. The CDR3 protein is CSVVGRTGDTQYF. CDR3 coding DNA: TGCAGCGTTGTTGGCCGCACGGGAGATACGCAGTATTTT.

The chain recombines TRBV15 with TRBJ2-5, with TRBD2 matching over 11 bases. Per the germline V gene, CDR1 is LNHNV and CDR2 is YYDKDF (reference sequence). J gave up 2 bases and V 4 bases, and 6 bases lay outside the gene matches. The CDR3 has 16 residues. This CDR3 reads CATSTLLAGAQETQYF. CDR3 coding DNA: TGTGCCACCAGCACGTTACTAGCGGGAGCGCAAGAGACCCAGTACTTC.

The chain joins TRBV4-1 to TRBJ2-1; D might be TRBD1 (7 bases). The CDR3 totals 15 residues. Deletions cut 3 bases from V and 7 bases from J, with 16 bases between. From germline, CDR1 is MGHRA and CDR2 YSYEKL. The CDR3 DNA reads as TGCGCCAGCAGCCAGCCGTCAGGGGGGCCAAATGAGCAGTTCTTC. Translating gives CASSQPSGGPNEQFF.

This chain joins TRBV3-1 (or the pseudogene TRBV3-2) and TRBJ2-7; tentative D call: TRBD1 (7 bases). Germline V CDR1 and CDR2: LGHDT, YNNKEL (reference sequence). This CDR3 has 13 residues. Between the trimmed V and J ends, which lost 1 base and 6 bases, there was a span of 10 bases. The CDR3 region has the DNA TGTGCCAGCAGCCAAGCGGAGGGGGCCGAGCAGTACTTC. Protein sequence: CASSQAEGAEQYF.

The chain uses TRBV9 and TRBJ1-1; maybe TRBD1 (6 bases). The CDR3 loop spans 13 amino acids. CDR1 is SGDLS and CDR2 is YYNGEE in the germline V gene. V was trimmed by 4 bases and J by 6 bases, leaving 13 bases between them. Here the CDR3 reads CASSPGTPPEAFF. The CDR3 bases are TGTGCCAGCAGCCCGGGGACACCCCCTGAAGCTTTCTTT.

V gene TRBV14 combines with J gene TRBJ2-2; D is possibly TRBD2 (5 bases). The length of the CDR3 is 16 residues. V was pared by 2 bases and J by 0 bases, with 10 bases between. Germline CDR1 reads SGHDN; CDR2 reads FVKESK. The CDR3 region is CASSQLGVANTGELFF. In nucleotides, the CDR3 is TGTGCCAGCAGCCAATTGGGAGTGGCGAACACCGGGGAGCTGTTTTTT.

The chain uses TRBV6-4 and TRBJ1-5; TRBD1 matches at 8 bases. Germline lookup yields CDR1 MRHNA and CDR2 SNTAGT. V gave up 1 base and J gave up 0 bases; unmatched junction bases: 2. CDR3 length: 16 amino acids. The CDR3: CASSDWDRRSNQPQHF. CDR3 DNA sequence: TGTGCCAGCAGTGACTGGGACAGGCGTAGCAATCAGCCCCAGCATTTT.

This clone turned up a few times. In DNA form, the CDR3 reads TGTGCCACCCTAGGACTAGCAAACACCGGGGAGCTGTTTTTT. It is translated as CATLGLANTGELFF. J is TRBJ2-2 and V is TRBV10-3; 8 bases line up with TRBD2. The length of the CDR3 is 14 residues. Germline-derived CDR1 and CDR2 are ENHRY and SYGVKD. Germline trimming cut 10 bases from V and 2 bases from J; bases unmatched to any gene: 6.